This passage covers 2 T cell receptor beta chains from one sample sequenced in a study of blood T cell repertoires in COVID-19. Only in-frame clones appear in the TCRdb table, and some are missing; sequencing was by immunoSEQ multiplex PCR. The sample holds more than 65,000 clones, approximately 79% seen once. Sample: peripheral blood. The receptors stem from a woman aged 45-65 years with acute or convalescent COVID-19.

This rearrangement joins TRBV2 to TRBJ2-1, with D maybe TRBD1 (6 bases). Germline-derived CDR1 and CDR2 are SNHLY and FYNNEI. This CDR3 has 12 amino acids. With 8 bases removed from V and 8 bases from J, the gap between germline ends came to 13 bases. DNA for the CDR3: TGTGCCAGCGGGGACATACCCGATGAGCAGTTCTTC. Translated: CASGDIPDEQFF.

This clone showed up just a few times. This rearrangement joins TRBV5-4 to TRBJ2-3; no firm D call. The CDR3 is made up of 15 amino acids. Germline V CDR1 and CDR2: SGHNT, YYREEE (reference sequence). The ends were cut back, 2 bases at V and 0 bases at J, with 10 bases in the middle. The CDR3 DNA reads TGTGCCAGCAGCTTCGGTCCTTCTAGCACAGATACGCAGTATTTT. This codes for CASSFGPSSTDTQYF.